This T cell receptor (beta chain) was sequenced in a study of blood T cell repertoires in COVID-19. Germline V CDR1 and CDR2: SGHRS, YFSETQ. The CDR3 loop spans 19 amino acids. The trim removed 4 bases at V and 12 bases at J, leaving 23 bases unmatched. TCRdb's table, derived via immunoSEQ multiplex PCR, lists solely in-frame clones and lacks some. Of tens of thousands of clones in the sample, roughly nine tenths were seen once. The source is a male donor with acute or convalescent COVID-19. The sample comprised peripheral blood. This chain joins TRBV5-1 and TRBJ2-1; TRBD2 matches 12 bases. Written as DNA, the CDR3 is TGCGCCAGCAGCGTCGACCGGACTAGCGGGGTTCGGACCCGTGGTGTGCAGTTCTTC. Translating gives CASSVDRTSGVRTRGVQFF. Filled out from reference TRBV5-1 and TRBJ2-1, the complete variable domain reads KAGVTQTPRYLIKTRGQQVTLSCSPISGHRSVSWYQQTPGQGLQFLFEYFSETQRNKGNFPGRFSGRQFSNSRSEMNVSTLELGDSALYLCASSVDRTSGVRTRGVQFFGPGTRLTVL.